A selection of T cell receptor beta chains follows, all from one sample in a study of blood T cell repertoires in COVID-19. The method was immunoSEQ multiplex PCR; TCRdb's version includes in-frame clones alone and lacks a portion of them. This sample has 350,000 to 450,000 clones, with nearly 90% found just once. Material for sequencing was PBMCs or T cells enriched from blood (not recorded which). The source is a woman between 18 and 29 years old who had been exposed to COVID-19. CDR3s include the opening cysteine and the closing phenylalanine or tryptophan. The D gene is left open where the match is weak. A clone size is listed for some rows: how often the clone was seen (once, few, many), or a class if it is expanded.

abundance: .
j_gene: TRBJ1-5
d_gene: .
v_gene: TRBV27
CDR3nt: TGTGCCAGCAGTCTCTTTGGGACTGCGAATAGCAATCAGCCCCAGCATTTT
CDR3aa: CASSLFGTANSNQPQHF

abundance: .
j_gene: TRBJ1-2
d_gene: TRBD1
v_gene: TRBV7-9
CDR3nt: TGTGCCAGCAGCCGAGGACAGGTCTATGGCTACACCTTC
CDR3aa: CASSRGQVYGYTF

abundance: few
j_gene: TRBJ2-7
d_gene: TRBD1
v_gene: TRBV6-5
CDR3nt: TGTGCCAGCAGTCCTGACAGGGGGGTTTTCGAGCAGTACTTC
CDR3aa: CASSPDRGVFEQYF

abundance: once
j_gene: TRBJ2-1
d_gene: .
v_gene: TRBV7-8
CDR3nt: TGTGCCAGCAGCTTAGTGGGAGCGGGCAATGAGCAGTTCTTC
CDR3aa: CASSLVGAGNEQFF

abundance: .
j_gene: TRBJ1-5
d_gene: TRBD1
v_gene: TRBV30
CDR3nt: TGTGCCTGGAGTGGACAGGGTCATCAGCCCCAGCATTTT
CDR3aa: CAWSGQGHQPQHF

abundance: .
j_gene: TRBJ2-7
d_gene: .
v_gene: TRBV18
CDR3nt: TGTGCCAGCTCACCAGGGCCACTAGCATCCTACGAGCAGTACTTC
CDR3aa: CASSPGPLASYEQYF

abundance: once
j_gene: TRBJ2-7
d_gene: .
v_gene: TRBV28
CDR3nt: TGTGCCAGCATCCCAGGCAGAAACTACGAGCAGTACTTC
CDR3aa: CASIPGRNYEQYF

abundance: .
j_gene: TRBJ2-7
d_gene: .
v_gene: TRBV21-1
CDR3nt: TGTGCCAGCAGGTCTACAGGGGGCAATCTTCACGAGCAGTACTTC
CDR3aa: CASRSTGGNLHEQYF

abundance: .
j_gene: TRBJ2-1
d_gene: .
v_gene: TRBV7-2
CDR3nt: TGTGCCAGCAGCTTAGTCCCCGACCGGCGGTTTCTTAGGAATGAGCAGTTCTTC
CDR3aa: CASSLVPDRRFLRNEQFF

abundance: few
j_gene: TRBJ2-7
d_gene: TRBD2
v_gene: TRBV19
CDR3nt: TGTGCCAGTAGCCCTGGCGGGAGCTCCTACGAGCAGTACTTC
CDR3aa: CASSPGGSSYEQYF

abundance: .
j_gene: TRBJ2-1
d_gene: TRBD2
v_gene: TRBV19
CDR3nt: TGTGCCAGTAGTAGACTAGCGGGAGGTGTCTACAATGAGCAGTTCTTC
CDR3aa: CASSRLAGGVYNEQFF

abundance: once
j_gene: TRBJ2-7
d_gene: .
v_gene: TRBV19
CDR3nt: TGTGCCACATCAACAGGCGGGGGCGGGCAGTACTTC
CDR3aa: CATSTGGGGQYF

abundance: .
j_gene: TRBJ1-1
d_gene: .
v_gene: TRBV27
CDR3nt: TGTGCCAGCAGTTTTTTGTTAACAGATGAAGCTTTCTTT
CDR3aa: CASSFLLTDEAFF

abundance: .
j_gene: TRBJ1-4
d_gene: .
v_gene: TRBV28
CDR3nt: TGTGCCAGCAGTACGGACAGATATAATGAAAAACTGTTTTTT
CDR3aa: CASSTDRYNEKLFF

abundance: .
j_gene: TRBJ2-3
d_gene: TRBD1
v_gene: TRBV4-3
CDR3nt: TGCGCCAGCAGCCAAGACCCCCCCGACAGGGGGGGCACGCAGTATTTT
CDR3aa: CASSQDPPDRGGTQYF

abundance: .
j_gene: TRBJ1-6
d_gene: .
v_gene: TRBV7-2
CDR3nt: TGTGCCAGCAGCCCACTAGGACAGACAGCAAATTCACCCCTCCACTTT
CDR3aa: CASSPLGQTANSPLHF

abundance: .
j_gene: TRBJ2-5
d_gene: .
v_gene: TRBV7-7
CDR3nt: TGTGCTAGCAGCTTAGTCCCAGGGAATAACGCCCAGTACTTC
CDR3aa: CASSLVPGNNAQYF

abundance: .
j_gene: TRBJ2-7
d_gene: TRBD2
v_gene: TRBV7-9
CDR3nt: TGTGCCAGCAGCTCAGAGGGAGGTATCGGGGGGGGATACTACGAGCAGTACTTC
CDR3aa: CASSSEGGIGGGYYEQYF

abundance: .
j_gene: TRBJ2-1
d_gene: TRBD2
v_gene: TRBV5-1
CDR3nt: TGCGCCAGCAGCTTTACTAGCGGGAGGCCTGAATACAATGAGCAGTTCTTC
CDR3aa: CASSFTSGRPEYNEQFF

abundance: .
j_gene: TRBJ1-1
d_gene: TRBD1
v_gene: TRBV15
CDR3nt: TGTGCCACCAGCAGAGATTTCGACAGGGGGACTGAAGCTTTCTTT
CDR3aa: CATSRDFDRGTEAFF

abundance: .
j_gene: TRBJ2-1
d_gene: .
v_gene: TRBV6-5
CDR3nt: TGTGCCAGCAGTTTTCCAGGGGATTGGACCTACAATGAGCAGTTCTTC
CDR3aa: CASSFPGDWTYNEQFF

abundance: .
j_gene: TRBJ2-7
d_gene: TRBD1
v_gene: TRBV20-1
CDR3nt: TGCAGTGCTAGTCGGGGCGGGACAGGTTTCTACGAGCAGTACTTC
CDR3aa: CSASRGGTGFYEQYF

abundance: once
j_gene: TRBJ2-7
d_gene: TRBD1
v_gene: TRBV2
CDR3nt: TGTGCCAGCAGTGAATGGATGGACAGGGCCACCCACACTTCCTCCTACGAGCAGTACTTC
CDR3aa: CASSEWMDRATHTSSYEQYF

abundance: .
j_gene: TRBJ1-1
d_gene: .
v_gene: TRBV4-2
CDR3nt: TGTGCCAGCAGCCAAGATCGGACAGACACTGAAGCTTTCTTT
CDR3aa: CASSQDRTDTEAFF